This entry lists 20 T cell receptor beta chains sequenced from one sample in a study of T cell changes during pregnancy in multiple sclerosis. TCRdb's table, derived via immunoSEQ multiplex PCR, lists solely in-frame clones and lacks some. Of around 70,000 clones detected, under 95% appear once; the ten largest clones hold 0.7% to 0.95%. The sequenced sample was peripheral blood, obtained in the second trimester of pregnancy. The receptors here all came from a female donor with multiple sclerosis, enrolled in a pregnancy study.

This rearrangement joins TRBV6-5 to TRBJ1-1; 7 bases agree with TRBD1. The CDR3 is made up of 13 amino acids. The J segment lost 0 bases and the V segment lost 8 bases, leaving 3 bases of the junction unmatched. The V gene's germline CDR1 is MNHEY and CDR2 SVGAGI. The CDR3 DNA sequence: TGTGCCAGCCAAAGGGGGCTGAACACTGAAGCTTTCTTT. It specifies CASQRGLNTEAFF.

The rearrangement joins TRBV6-4 to TRBJ1-1; no definite D call. The CDR3 extends over 11 amino acids. CDR1 is MRHNA and CDR2 is SNTAGT in the germline V gene. Trimming stripped 0 bases from V and 9 bases from J, with 5 bases between. Here the CDR3 DNA reads TGTGCCAGCAGTGACTCTGTAAAAGCTTTCTTT. Protein product: CASSDSVKAFF.

The chain is built from TRBV9 and TRBJ2-2; TRBD2 is a possible D gene (7 bases). The CDR3 runs to 17 residues. CDR1 and CDR2 (germline): SGDLS, YYNGEE. V was pared by 4 bases and J by 5 bases, with 21 bases between. CDR3 nucleotides: TGTGCCAGCAGCCATCCTGGGGGGGGGCGACGTACCGGGGAGCTGTTTTTT. It specifies CASSHPGGGRRTGELFF.

The gene calls are TRBV7-6 and TRBJ2-3; 9 bases line up with TRBD1. This CDR3 contains 15 residues. The V gene end was trimmed by 3 bases and the J gene end by 7 bases; junction bases not matched to a gene: 8. Germline assignment: CDR1 SGHVS and CDR2 FNYEAQ. The CDR3 DNA reads TGTGCCAGCAGCTTGGGACAGGGCTTAGCGAATACGCAGTATTTT. Translation gives CASSLGQGLANTQYF.

The table lists this clone with a few counts. The rearrangement links TRBV12-5 to TRBJ2-7; no reliable D call. Germline V lookup: CDR1 LGHNT, CDR2 FRNRAP. V was pared by 0 bases and J by 5 bases, with 17 bases between. The CDR3 totals 16 residues. The CDR3 DNA reads TGTGCTAGTGGTTTGGTAATTGGAGTTCTTCCCAACGAGCAGTACTTC. Its translation is CASGLVIGVLPNEQYF.

V usage is TRBV2 and J usage is TRBJ1-2; the D gene is possibly TRBD1 (6 bases). From germline, CDR1 is SNHLY and CDR2 FYNNEI. V dropped 8 bases and J dropped 3 bases, with 16 bases sitting between them. This CDR3 spans 14 amino acids. The DNA of the CDR3 is TGTGCCAGCTGTTCGGGGGGCTTGGACTATGGCTACACCTTC. Encoded protein: CASCSGGLDYGYTF.

The genes are TRBV13 and TRBJ1-1; maybe TRBD1 (6 bases). Germline lookup yields CDR1 PRHDT and CDR2 FYEKMQ (reference sequence). The CDR3 runs to 13 residues. The germline V and J ends were trimmed by 5 bases and 1 base, with 8 bases remaining between them. The CDR3 loop reads CASSTGQNTEAFF. DNA of the CDR3: TGTGCCAGCAGCACGGGACAGAACACTGAAGCTTTCTTT.

The genes are TRBV6-5 and TRBJ1-5, with D perhaps TRBD1 (5 bases). CDR1 and CDR2 (germline): MNHEY, SVGAGI. Trimming removed 5 bases at V and 1 base at J, with 12 bases between. The CDR3 extends over 15 amino acids. CDR3: CASSREGSSNQPQHF. The CDR3 DNA reads as TGTGCCAGCAGTAGGGAGGGGTCAAGCAATCAGCCCCAGCATTTT.

The count of this clone is one. This chain uses TRBV25-1 with TRBJ1-1; TRBD1 matches 10 bases. This CDR3 has 18 amino acids. The germline CDR1 and CDR2 sequences are MGHDK and SYGVNS. V dropped 3 bases and J dropped 4; count of bases not matched to a gene: 14. CDR3: CASSDQRGGTGAGTEAFF. The CDR3 nucleotides read TGTGCCAGCAGTGATCAAAGGGGGGGGACAGGGGCCGGCACTGAAGCTTTCTTT. Drawing the rest from reference TRBV25-1 and TRBJ1-1, the complete variable domain is EADIYQTPRYLVIGTGKKITLECSQTMGHDKMYWYQQDPGMELHLIHYSYGVNSTEKGDLSSESTVSRIRTEHFPLTLESARPSHTSQYLCASSDQRGGTGAGTEAFFGQGTRLTVV.

The chain joins TRBV10-3 to TRBJ1-2; D not certain. This CDR3 has 13 amino acids. Between the trimmed V and J ends, which lost 7 bases and 0 bases, there was a span of 9 bases. The germline V gene has CDR1 ENHRY and CDR2 SYGVKD. Written as DNA, the CDR3 is TGTGCCATCAACCAGGATACTAACTATGGCTACACCTTC. It specifies CAINQDTNYGYTF.

J is TRBJ2-5 and V is TRBV18, with TRBD1 matching 7 bases. Per the germline V gene, CDR1 is KGHSH and CDR2 is LQKENI. The CDR3 sequence is 15 residues long. J was trimmed by 5 bases and V by 0 bases; bases with no gene match: 6. The CDR3 region has the DNA TGTGCCAGCTCACCACCACAGGGGCCCAGGGAGACCCAGTACTTC. Amino acid sequence: CASSPPQGPRETQYF.

The CDR3 nucleotides are TGTGCCAGCAGCTTAGGGACAGGGACCTACGAGCAGTACTTC. Amino acids: CASSLGTGTYEQYF. The gene calls are TRBV7-2 and TRBJ2-7; TRBD1 agrees at 8 bases. Germline assignment: CDR1 SGHTA and CDR2 FQGNSA. The junction had 1 base not matched to a gene; V was cut back by 1 base and J by 2 bases. The CDR3 length is 14 residues.

This chain connects TRBV7-2 to TRBJ1-4, with 8 bases aligning to TRBD1. Per the germline V gene, CDR1 is SGHTA and CDR2 is FQGNSA. This CDR3 has 16 residues. Losses at the gene ends were 5 bases for V and 8 bases for J; bases not matched to a gene: 13. The CDR3 nucleotides read TGTGCCAGCAGCCTTGGACAGGGAGGCTTAAGGGAAAAACTGTTTTTT. Its translation is CASSLGQGGLREKLFF.

This chain joins TRBV6-6 and TRBJ2-7; a possible D gene is TRBD2 (6 bases). CDR3 length: 14 amino acids. The V gene lost 2 bases and the J gene lost 5 bases, with 13 bases spanning the gap. CDR1 is MNHNY and CDR2 is SVGAGI in the germline V gene (reference sequence). CDR3 protein: CASSYGGARDEQYF. The DNA for the CDR3 is TGTGCCAGCAGTTACGGAGGGGCGCGCGACGAGCAGTACTTC.

This clone showed up just a few times. The V and J genes are TRBV6-5 and TRBJ2-7; 7 positions match TRBD1. This CDR3 comprises 13 residues. With 7 bases clipped from V and 6 bases from J, the junction kept 9 bases outside the gene matches. CDR1 is MNHEY and CDR2 is SVGAGI in the germline V gene. The CDR3 DNA reads TGTGCCAGCACTTGGAGACAGGGTGGCGAGCAGTACTTC. It encodes CASTWRQGGEQYF.

DNA for the CDR3: TGTGCCAGCAGCCTCTACTCGGGAGCCTACGAGCAGTACTTC. Its translation is CASSLYSGAYEQYF. The rearrangement uses TRBV9 and TRBJ2-7, with D tentatively TRBD2 (6 bases). This CDR3 comprises 14 residues. Trimming took 4 bases from V and 2 from J, leaving 13 bases between them. In germline, CDR1 is SGDLS, CDR2 YYNGEE.

The chain uses TRBV18 and TRBJ2-5; a possible D gene is TRBD1 (6 bases). The germline V gene has CDR1 KGHSH and CDR2 LQKENI. There are 15 residues in the CDR3. V was cut by 3 bases and J by 3 bases, with 14 bases left in between. CDR3 DNA: TGTGCCAGCTCACCTACAGGGCCACCCAAAGAGACCCAGTACTTC. Translating it yields CASSPTGPPKETQYF.

J is TRBJ2-7 and V is TRBV5-1, with TRBD2 as a possible D gene (5 bases). CDR1 and CDR2 from the germline V gene are SGHRS and YFSETQ. Trimming removed 8 bases at V and 6 bases at J, with 18 bases between. This CDR3 spans 13 amino acids. The CDR3 is CARSGMAAGEQYF. Written as DNA, the CDR3 is TGCGCCAGGAGCGGTATGGCGGCGGGCGAGCAGTACTTC.

CDR3 loop: CASSIQGGSTEAFF. DNA for the CDR3: TGTGCCAGTAGTATCCAGGGAGGGTCCACTGAAGCTTTCTTT. J is TRBJ1-1 and V is TRBV19, with D possibly TRBD1 on 5 matching bases. Per the germline V gene, CDR1 is LNHDA and CDR2 is SQIVND (reference sequence). This CDR3 is built from 14 residues. V lost 3 bases and J lost 4, with 12 bases in between.

J is TRBJ2-5 and V is TRBV29-1; 13 bases agree with TRBD2. Germline CDR1 is SQVTM and CDR2 is ANQGSEA. Losses at the gene ends were 5 bases for V and 12 bases for J; bases not matched to a gene: 12. This CDR3 is built from 14 residues. CDR3 DNA: TGCAGCGTTAGATTCGGACTAGCGGGGGCCCCCGAGTACTTC. Translated, it gives CSVRFGLAGAPEYF.